A selection of T cell receptor beta chains follows, all from one sample in a study of blood T cell repertoires in COVID-19. Using immunoSEQ multiplex PCR, the repertoire was profiled, and TCRdb retains in-frame clones only, with some absent. The profile covers some 170,000 clones, with approximately 89% appearing a single time and 6.5% to 10% taken by the ten largest. Sequencing input: peripheral blood. These receptors all come from a woman in her sixties or seventies with acute or convalescent COVID-19. The CDR3 runs from the conserved cysteine through the conserved F or W. D genes are given only for firm matches. Clone size appears in some rows only: once, few, many, or a class for an expanded clone.

j_gene	abundance	v_gene	d_gene	CDR3nt	CDR3aa
TRBJ1-5	-	TRBV28	TRBD1	TGTGCCAGCAGGACAGGGGGCAATAGCAATCAGCCCCAGCATTTT	CASRTGGNSNQPQHF
TRBJ2-5	-	TRBV3-1/TRBV3-2	TRBD1	TGTGCCAGCAGCCGCGGGACAGGGGTATCCCAAGAGACCCAGTACTTC	CASSRGTGVSQETQYF
TRBJ1-1	-	TRBV27	TRBD1	TGTGCCAGCAGTTTTACAGGGGGCACTGGCACTGAAGCTTTCTTT	CASSFTGGTGTEAFF
TRBJ2-3	-	TRBV5-1	-	TGCGCCAGCAGACCGACCACCTCGCGGGATACGCAGTATTTT	CASRPTTSRDTQYF
TRBJ2-7	few	TRBV18	TRBD1	TGTGCCAGCTCAACAGGGACAGGCTTTAATCTCTACGAGCAGTACTTC	CASSTGTGFNLYEQYF
TRBJ2-3	-	TRBV27	TRBD2	TGTGCCAGCAAGGGTCTAGCGGTTTCCCCTAGCACAGATACGCAGTATTTT	CASKGLAVSPSTDTQYF
TRBJ2-3	-	TRBV6-6	-	TGTGCCAGCAGTTACCCCGGGGAACCCTCGGAGTATTTT	CASSYPGEPSEYF
TRBJ2-1	-	TRBV3-1/TRBV3-2	-	TGTGCCAGCAGCCAAGATCAGGGTTTGGACAATGAGCAGTTCTTC	CASSQDQGLDNEQFF
TRBJ1-5	-	TRBV6-6	TRBD1	TGTGCCAGCAGTTACCCTGGGACAGACAATCAGCCCCAGCATTTT	CASSYPGTDNQPQHF
TRBJ1-4	-	TRBV11-2	-	TGTGCCAGCAGATCCCCGGGGGGAGGGAATGAAAAACTGTTTTTT	CASRSPGGGNEKLFF
TRBJ1-3	-	TRBV5-4	-	TGTGCCAGCAGCTTTAAAGGGGGAGGAAACACCATATATTTT	CASSFKGGGNTIYF
TRBJ1-4	-	TRBV6-5	-	TGTGCCAGCAGCCGCGCAGGTGCAACTAATGAAAAACTGTTTTTT	CASSRAGATNEKLFF
TRBJ1-6	-	TRBV5-1	-	TGCGCCAGCAGCTTTACAGCAGTCAAGGAATCACCCCTCCACTTT	CASSFTAVKESPLHF
TRBJ1-1	-	TRBV6-6	-	TGTGCCAGCAGTTACCTCGACAGGAACACTGAAGCTTTCTTT	CASSYLDRNTEAFF
TRBJ1-2	-	TRBV6-6	TRBD1	TGTGCCAGCAGCGCGACAGGGGGCGAGTATGCTGGCTACACCTTC	CASSATGGEYAGYTF
TRBJ1-1	-	TRBV28	TRBD1	TGTGCCAGCGGAACAACAGGGGGCACTGAAGCTTTCTTT	CASGTTGGTEAFF
TRBJ2-5	-	TRBV3-1/TRBV3-2	TRBD2	TGTGCCAGCAGCCAATTTCCGGCTCGACTAGCTCAAAAGACCCAGTACTTC	CASSQFPARLAQKTQYF
TRBJ1-5	-	TRBV7-2	-	TGTGCCAGCAGCTTTGAAAGGGGGCCCCAGCATTTT	CASSFERGPQHF
TRBJ1-6	-	TRBV14	-	TGTGCCAGCAGCCTAGGGGCCTATAATTCACCCCTCCACTTT	CASSLGAYNSPLHF
TRBJ1-1	-	TRBV6-1	-	TGTGCCAGCAGTGAACAGGTTGAAGCTTTCTTT	CASSEQVEAFF
TRBJ2-3	-	TRBV27	TRBD2	TGTGCCAGCAGTTTATCCCTCATAGCGGGGTACGAGTATTTT	CASSLSLIAGYEYF
TRBJ2-2	-	TRBV19	-	TGTGCCAGTAGTATAGGGCCGTACACCGGGGAGCTGTTTTTT	CASSIGPYTGELFF
TRBJ2-5	once	TRBV10-3	-	TGTGCCATCAGTGAGGGGACTTCCTCCGGGATAGAGACCCAGTACTTC	CAISEGTSSGIETQYF
TRBJ2-1	-	TRBV5-4	TRBD2	TGTGCCAGCAGCTTGGCCAGCGGTCTAGCGGGCAGCAATGAGCAGTTCTTC	CASSLASGLAGSNEQFF
TRBJ2-2	-	TRBV29-1	-	TGCAGCGGGGGGGACTCCTACACCGGGGAGCTGTTTTTT	CSGGDSYTGELFF
TRBJ1-1	-	TRBV9	TRBD1	TGTGCCAGCAGCGTAGGGGCCCAGGGGGCCGCTTTCTTT	CASSVGAQGAAFF
TRBJ2-1	-	TRBV24-1	-	TGTGCCACCAGTGATATCCAAGGGGACAAGGTATGGAATGAGCAGTTCTTC	CATSDIQGDKVWNEQFF
TRBJ2-1	-	TRBV6-4	-	TGTGCCAGCCTTTCAGGGGAGGGGTACAATGAGCAGTTCTTC	CASLSGEGYNEQFF
TRBJ2-5	once	TRBV25-1	TRBD1	TGTGCCAGCAGTGGCCGGGGGACAGGGCAAGAGACCCAGTACTTC	CASSGRGTGQETQYF
TRBJ2-4	-	TRBV5-8	-	TGTGCCAGCAGCTTGGTTGGCTCAGACATTCAGTACTTC	CASSLVGSDIQYF
TRBJ1-1	once	TRBV5-1	TRBD1	TGCGCCAGCAGTTCCGATCAGGGGGTTAGCACTGAAGCTTTCTTT	CASSSDQGVSTEAFF
TRBJ2-1	-	TRBV29-1	-	TGCAGCGTCCAGAGGTCCAATGAGCAGTTCTTC	CSVQRSNEQFF
TRBJ1-3	-	TRBV5-1	-	TGCGCCAGCAGCGAGGGGAGGCCTGGAAACACCATATATTTT	CASSEGRPGNTIYF